The 12 T cell receptor beta chains reported below all come from one sample, sequenced in a study of shared clonotypes between healthy human individuals (dated by TCRdb to 2018 to 2020). For the CD8 naive samples, CD45RO-negative cells were positively selected for CCR7, yielding a CD45RA+CCR7+ population from which TemRA cells were excluded. Receptor libraries were prepared by the immunoSEQ multiplex PCR assay. TCRdb's version of the immuneACCESS table is confined to in-frame rearrangements and falls short of the full clone set. An unresolved V gene accounts for under half of the shortfall where checked; the remainder is of unknown origin. This sample gives about 2.2 million clones in total; around 93% of them show up just once. Of the sample, under 2% falls within the top ten clones. Material for sequencing was naive CD8+ T cells from PBMCs. Sample cell subset or site, as interpreted from the label and publication: CD45RA+CCR7+. The receptors originated from a man younger than 30 in good health. Some clones in this sample may be carry-over from other donors' samples.

This chain uses TRBV4-3 with TRBJ2-1; 7 nucleotides align to TRBD1. V lost 2 bases and J lost 7; bases outside the gene matches: 11. The CDR3 sequence is 16 residues long. Germline CDR1 LGHNA, CDR2 YSLEER. The CDR3 spells CASSQSGQGVSNEQFF. Written as DNA, the CDR3 is TGCGCCAGCAGCCAATCGGGGCAGGGGGTTTCAAATGAGCAGTTCTTC.

The chain joins TRBV27 to TRBJ2-7; no clear D gene. The CDR3 extends over 13 amino acids. Germline values: CDR1 MNHEY, CDR2 SMNVEV (reference sequence). V was clipped by 3 bases and J by 2 bases, with 8 bases between them. The CDR3 here is CASSFRSTYEQYF. CDR3 nucleotide sequence: TGTGCCAGCAGTTTTAGGAGCACCTACGAGCAGTACTTC.

The chain's CDR3 is CASSQGLAGVHEQYF. DNA for the CDR3: TGTGCCAGCAGCCAGGGACTAGCGGGAGTCCACGAGCAGTACTTC. The chain joins TRBV5-4 to TRBJ2-7; 14 nucleotides match TRBD2. There are 15 residues in the CDR3. With 4 bases clipped from V and 5 bases from J, the junction kept 5 bases outside the gene matches. In germline, CDR1 is SGHNT, CDR2 YYREEE (reference sequence). The full variable domain, in which reference TRBV5-4 and TRBJ2-7 provide the parts outside the CDR3, is ETGVTQSPTHLIKTRGQQVTLRCSSQSGHNTVSWYQQALGQGPQFIFQYYREEENGRGNFPPRFSGLQFPNYSSELNVNALELDDSALYLCASSQGLAGVHEQYFGPGTRLTVT.

The chain joins TRBV9 to TRBJ1-5; D is unclear. CDR3 size: 14 residues. The V and J ends lost 4 bases and 1 base respectively, with 9 bases between them. Germline CDR1 reads SGDLS; CDR2 reads YYNGEE. The CDR3 DNA reads as TGTGCCAGCAGCACCGGACCCAGCAATCAGCCCCAGCATTTT. This translates into CASSTGPSNQPQHF. Looking up the rest from reference TRBV9 and TRBJ1-5 gives the full variable domain: DSGVTQTPKHLITATGQRVTLRCSPRSGDLSVYWYQQSLDQGLQFLIQYYNGEERAKGNILERFSAQQFPDLHSELNLSSLELGDSALYFCASSTGPSNQPQHFGDGTRLSIL.

The CDR3 loop is CASSFYSGGLSYGYTF. CDR3 in DNA: TGTGCCAGCAGTTTTTATAGTGGGGGGCTGAGCTATGGCTACACCTTC. The rearrangement links TRBV28 to TRBJ1-2, with a tentative D call TRBD1 (6 bases). The CDR3 spans 16 residues. Germline CDR1 reads MDHEN; CDR2 reads SYDVKM. Deletions cut 3 bases from V and 4 bases from J, with 18 bases between.

DNA of the CDR3: TGTGCCAGCAGTTACCCAGGCTACACTGAAGCTTTCTTT. Translating it yields CASSYPGYTEAFF. This rearrangement joins TRBV6-5 to TRBJ1-1; D is uncertain. Germline assignment: CDR1 MNHEY and CDR2 SVGAGI. CDR3 length: 13 residues. V was shortened by 2 bases and J by 3 bases, with 7 bases between the two germline ends.

The rearrangement uses TRBV9 and TRBJ1-1; D unresolved. Germline loops: CDR1 SGDLS, CDR2 YYNGEE. The CDR3 runs 11 residues. V was trimmed by 4 bases and J by 11 bases, leaving 12 bases between them. The CDR3 loop is CASSPNPGAFF. In nucleotides, the CDR3 is TGTGCCAGCAGCCCGAACCCGGGGGCTTTCTTT.

This chain joins TRBV5-1 and TRBJ2-1; 7 nucleotides match TRBD2. Germline V lookup: CDR1 SGHRS, CDR2 YFSETQ. The CDR3 spans 18 residues. Trimming at V came to 4 bases and at J to 0 bases, leaving 13 bases not matched to a gene. The DNA for the CDR3 is TGCGCCAGCAGCCCGGGGAGGGGACCGGAGAGCTCCTACAATGAGCAGTTCTTC. Its translation is CASSPGRGPESSYNEQFF.

To note about this clone: The identical CDR3 is also encoded by other nucleotide sequences in the sample. The rearrangement links TRBV19 to TRBJ2-1; D gene uncertain. The CDR3 is 11 amino acids. Trimming cost V 3 bases and J 7 bases, with 4 bases left between them. Per the germline V gene, CDR1 is LNHDA and CDR2 is SQIVND (reference sequence). CDR3 coding DNA: TGTGCCAGTAGTATTGGTAATGAGCAGTTCTTC. Protein sequence: CASSIGNEQFF.

The chain joins TRBV5-6 to TRBJ1-5; D not resolved. The CDR3 is made up of 15 amino acids. Trimming stripped 2 bases from V and 2 bases from J, with 11 bases between. Germline loops: CDR1 SGHDT, CDR2 YYEEEE. The CDR3 nucleotides read TGTGCCAGCAGCTTATGGTCAATCGGCAATCAGCCCCAGCATTTT. Its translation is CASSLWSIGNQPQHF.

In its sample, this clone was seen once. The rearrangement joins TRBV2 to TRBJ2-7; D ambiguous. Germline V CDR1 and CDR2: SNHLY, FYNNEI. The CDR3 is made up of 15 amino acids. The V end lost 0 bases, the J end lost 5 bases, and 14 bases lay between the germline ends. CDR3 sequence: CASSEALGYRDEQYF. CDR3 DNA: TGTGCCAGCAGTGAAGCGCTAGGGTATCGGGACGAGCAGTACTTC.

The rearrangement joins TRBV10-2 to TRBJ2-7, with D perhaps matching TRBD2 (5 bases). The CDR3 totals 13 residues. Germline V gene data show CDR1 as WSHSY and CDR2 as SAAADI. V was pared by 9 bases and J by 1 base, with 13 bases between. In DNA, the CDR3 is TGCGCCAGTCGACCCGGAGGATCCTACGAGCAGTACTTC. This encodes CASRPGGSYEQYF.